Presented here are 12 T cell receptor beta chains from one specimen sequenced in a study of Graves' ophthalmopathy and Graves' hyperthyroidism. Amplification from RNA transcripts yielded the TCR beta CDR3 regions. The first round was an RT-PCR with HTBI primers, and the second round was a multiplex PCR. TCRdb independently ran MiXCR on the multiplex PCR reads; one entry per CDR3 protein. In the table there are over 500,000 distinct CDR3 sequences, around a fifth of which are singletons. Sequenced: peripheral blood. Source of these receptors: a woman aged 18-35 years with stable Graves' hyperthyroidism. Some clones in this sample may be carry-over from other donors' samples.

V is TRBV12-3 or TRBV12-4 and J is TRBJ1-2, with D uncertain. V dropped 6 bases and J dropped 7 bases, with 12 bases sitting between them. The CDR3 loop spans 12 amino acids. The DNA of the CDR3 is TGTGCCAGCAGCGTTTGGAACAGTGGCTACACCTTC. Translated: CASSVWNSGYTF.

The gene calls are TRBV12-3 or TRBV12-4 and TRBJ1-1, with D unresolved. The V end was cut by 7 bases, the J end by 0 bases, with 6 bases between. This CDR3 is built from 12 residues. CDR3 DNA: TGTGCCAGCACTCTTTTGAACACTGAAGCTTTCTTT. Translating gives CASTLLNTEAFF.

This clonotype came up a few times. CDR3 DNA: TGTGCCAGCAGCCTCCGCTCGACTCGGGGCTACACCTTC. Its translation is CASSLRSTRGYTF. The V call is TRBV3-1, the J call TRBJ1-2; D is ambiguous. The CDR3 consists of 13 residues. Germline CDR1 and CDR2: LGHDT and YNNKEL (reference sequence). V was shortened by 4 bases and J by 8 bases, with 14 bases between the two germline ends.

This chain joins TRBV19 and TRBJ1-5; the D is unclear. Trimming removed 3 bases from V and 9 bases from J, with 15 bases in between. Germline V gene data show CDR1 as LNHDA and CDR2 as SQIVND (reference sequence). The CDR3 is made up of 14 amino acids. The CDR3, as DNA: TGTGCCAGTAGTATTTGGGGATCGCGGCGGCCCCAGCATTTT. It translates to CASSIWGSRRPQHF.

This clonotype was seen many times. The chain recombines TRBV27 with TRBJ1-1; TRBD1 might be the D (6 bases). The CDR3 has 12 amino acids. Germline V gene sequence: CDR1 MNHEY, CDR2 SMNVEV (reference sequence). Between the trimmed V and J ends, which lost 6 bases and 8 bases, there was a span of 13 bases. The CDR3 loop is CASRGGAKEAFF. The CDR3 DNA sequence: TGTGCCAGCAGAGGGGGGGCGAAAGAAGCTTTCTTT.

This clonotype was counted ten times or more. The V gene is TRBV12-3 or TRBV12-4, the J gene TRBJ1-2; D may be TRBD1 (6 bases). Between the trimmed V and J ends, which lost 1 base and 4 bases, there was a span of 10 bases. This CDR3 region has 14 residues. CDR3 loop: CASSLDRESYGYTF. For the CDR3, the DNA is TGTGCCAGCAGTTTAGACAGGGAATCCTATGGCTACACCTTC.

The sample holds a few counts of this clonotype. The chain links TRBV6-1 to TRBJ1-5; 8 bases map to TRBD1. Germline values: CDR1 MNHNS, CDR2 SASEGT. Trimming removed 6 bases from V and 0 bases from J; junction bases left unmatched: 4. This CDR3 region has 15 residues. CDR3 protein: CASRRQGYSNQPQHF. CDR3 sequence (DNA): TGTGCCAGCAGGCGACAGGGGTATAGCAATCAGCCCCAGCATTTT.

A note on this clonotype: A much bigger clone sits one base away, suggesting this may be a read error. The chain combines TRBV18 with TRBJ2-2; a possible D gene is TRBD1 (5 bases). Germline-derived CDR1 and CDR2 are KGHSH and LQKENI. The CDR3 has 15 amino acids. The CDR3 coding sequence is TGTGCCAGCTCACCAAGTGAGACGGACACCGGGCAGCTGTTTTTT. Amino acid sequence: CASSPSETDTGQLFF.

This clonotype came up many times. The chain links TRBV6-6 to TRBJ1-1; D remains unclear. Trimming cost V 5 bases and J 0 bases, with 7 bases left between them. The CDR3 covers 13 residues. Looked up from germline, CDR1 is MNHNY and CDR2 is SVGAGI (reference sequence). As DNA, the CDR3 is TGTGCCAGCAGTCGAGACGTGAACACTGAAGCTTTCTTT. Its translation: CASSRDVNTEAFF.

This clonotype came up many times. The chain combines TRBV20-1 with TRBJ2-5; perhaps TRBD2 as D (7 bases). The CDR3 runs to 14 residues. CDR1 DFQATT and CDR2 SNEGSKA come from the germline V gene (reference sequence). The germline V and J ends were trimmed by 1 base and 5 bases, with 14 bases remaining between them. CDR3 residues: CSARAGEGRETQYF. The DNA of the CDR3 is TGCAGTGCTAGAGCAGGGGAGGGGAGGGAGACCCAGTACTTC.

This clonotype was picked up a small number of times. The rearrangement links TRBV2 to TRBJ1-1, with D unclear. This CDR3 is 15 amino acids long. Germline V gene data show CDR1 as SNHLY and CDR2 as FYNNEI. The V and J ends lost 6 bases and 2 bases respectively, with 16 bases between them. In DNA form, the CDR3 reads TGTGCCAGCAGAGTTAATGGGCTTCCTAACACTGAAGCTTTCTTT. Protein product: CASRVNGLPNTEAFF.

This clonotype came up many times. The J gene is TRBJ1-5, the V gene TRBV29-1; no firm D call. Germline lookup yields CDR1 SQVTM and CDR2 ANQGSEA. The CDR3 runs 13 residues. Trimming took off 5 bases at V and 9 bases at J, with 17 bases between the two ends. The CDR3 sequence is CSVYRAPSRPQHF. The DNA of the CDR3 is TGCAGCGTTTACCGGGCTCCTTCGCGGCCCCAGCATTTT.